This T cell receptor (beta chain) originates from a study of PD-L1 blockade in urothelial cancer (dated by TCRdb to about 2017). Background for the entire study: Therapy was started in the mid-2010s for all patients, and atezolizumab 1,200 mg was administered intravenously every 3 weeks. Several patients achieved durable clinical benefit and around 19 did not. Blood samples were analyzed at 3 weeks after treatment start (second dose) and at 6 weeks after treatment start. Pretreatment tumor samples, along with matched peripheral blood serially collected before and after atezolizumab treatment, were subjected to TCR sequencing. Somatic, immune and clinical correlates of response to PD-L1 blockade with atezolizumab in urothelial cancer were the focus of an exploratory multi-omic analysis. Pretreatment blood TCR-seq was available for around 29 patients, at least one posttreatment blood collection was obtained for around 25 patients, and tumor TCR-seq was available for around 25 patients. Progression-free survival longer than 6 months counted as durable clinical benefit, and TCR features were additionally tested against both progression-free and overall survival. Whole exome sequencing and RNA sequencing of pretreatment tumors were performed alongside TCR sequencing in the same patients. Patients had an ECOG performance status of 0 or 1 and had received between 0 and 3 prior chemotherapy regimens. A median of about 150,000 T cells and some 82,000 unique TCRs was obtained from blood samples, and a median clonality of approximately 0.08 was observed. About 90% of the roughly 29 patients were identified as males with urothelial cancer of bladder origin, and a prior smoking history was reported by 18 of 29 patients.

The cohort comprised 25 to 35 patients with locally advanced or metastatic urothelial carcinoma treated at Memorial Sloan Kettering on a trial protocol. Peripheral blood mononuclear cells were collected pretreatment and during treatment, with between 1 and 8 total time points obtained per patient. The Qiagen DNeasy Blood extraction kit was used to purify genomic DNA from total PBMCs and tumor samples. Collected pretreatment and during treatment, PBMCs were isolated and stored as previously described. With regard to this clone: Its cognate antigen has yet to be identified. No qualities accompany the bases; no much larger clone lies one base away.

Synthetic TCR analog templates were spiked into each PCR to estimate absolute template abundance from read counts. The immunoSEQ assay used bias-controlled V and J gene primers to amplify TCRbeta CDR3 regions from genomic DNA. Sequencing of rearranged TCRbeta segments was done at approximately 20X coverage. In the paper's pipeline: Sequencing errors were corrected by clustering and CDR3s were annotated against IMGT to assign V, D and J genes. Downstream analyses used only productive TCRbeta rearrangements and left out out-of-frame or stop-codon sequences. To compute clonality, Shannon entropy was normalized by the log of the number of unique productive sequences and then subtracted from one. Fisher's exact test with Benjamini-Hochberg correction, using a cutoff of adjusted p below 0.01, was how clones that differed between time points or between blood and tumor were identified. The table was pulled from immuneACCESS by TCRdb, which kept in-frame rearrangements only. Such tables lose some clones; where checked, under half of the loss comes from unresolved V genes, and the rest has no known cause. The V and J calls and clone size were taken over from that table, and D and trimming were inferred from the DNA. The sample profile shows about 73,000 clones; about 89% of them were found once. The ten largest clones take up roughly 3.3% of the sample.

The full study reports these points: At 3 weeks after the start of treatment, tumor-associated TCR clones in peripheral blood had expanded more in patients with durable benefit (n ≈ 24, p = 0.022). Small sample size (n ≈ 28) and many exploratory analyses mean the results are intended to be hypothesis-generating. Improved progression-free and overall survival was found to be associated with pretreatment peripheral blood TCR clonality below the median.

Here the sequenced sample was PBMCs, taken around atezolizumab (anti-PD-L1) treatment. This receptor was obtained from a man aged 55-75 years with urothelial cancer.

In nucleotides, the sequence is TGCAGCGTTCGGAGGAACACCGGGGAGCTGTTTTTT. Its protein is CSVRRNTGELFF. The chain links TRBV29-1 with TRBJ2-2; no D gene is confidently identified. The CDR3 measures 12 amino acids from cysteine to phenylalanine. CDR3 DNA is the only sequence kept; it has 36 bases, read in frame from the first base. V is shortened by 5 bases, J by 1 base, and the region joining them spans 5 bases. The germline V gene gives CDR1 as SQVTM and CDR2 as ANQGSEA.